The 19 T cell receptor beta chains below come from one sample, sequenced in a study of T-cell memory formation after mild COVID-19. TCRdb itself ran the 5' RACE reads through MiXCR, one entry per CDR3 protein. The sample includes approximately 300,000 distinct CDR3 sequences, 15% to 20% of them seen just once. What was sequenced was PBMCs or a T cell subset sorted from them (not recorded which). The receptors here all came from a man aged 18 to 29 who had mild COVID-19 (a few samples of this study predate the infection). Cell type and time point are not known.

This clonotype was seen only a few times. V usage is TRBV6-6 and J usage is TRBJ1-4; 8 bases fit TRBD1. V dropped 1 base and J dropped 3; count of bases not matched to a gene: 4. The CDR3 runs 16 residues. Looked up from germline, CDR1 is MNHNY and CDR2 is SVGAGI (reference sequence). The CDR3 protein is CASSYLGQGSNEKLFF. The CDR3, as DNA: TGTGCCAGCAGTTACTTAGGACAGGGTTCTAATGAAAAACTGTTTTTT.

This clonotype was recorded a few times. V usage is TRBV29-1 and J usage is TRBJ2-7; the D is unclear. The CDR3 consists of 13 residues. Trimming stripped 6 bases from V and 1 base from J, with 13 bases between. In germline, CDR1 is SQVTM, CDR2 ANQGSEA. The chain's CDR3 is CSVERVRSYEQYF. The CDR3 coding sequence is TGCAGCGTAGAAAGGGTAAGGTCCTACGAGCAGTACTTC.

This clonotype was observed a handful of times. The V call is TRBV30, the J call TRBJ2-7; TRBD2 is a possible D gene (5 bases). CDR1 and CDR2 (germline): GTSNPN, SVGIG (reference sequence). This CDR3 spans 11 amino acids. V was pared by 2 bases and J by 6 bases, with 8 bases between. CDR3 nucleotides: TGTGCCTGGAGTTTCGGGGTCGAGCAGTACTTC. This gives the protein CAWSFGVEQYF.

There are a few counts of this clonotype. DNA for the CDR3: TGCAGTGCTAGAGATGGGAGGAGGAATTCACCCCTCCACTTT. This codes for CSARDGRRNSPLHF. The rearrangement links TRBV20-1 to TRBJ1-6, with D unresolved. The germline gives CDR1 DFQATT, CDR2 SNEGSKA (reference sequence). The CDR3 runs 14 residues. The V end lost 0 bases, the J end lost 7 bases, and 10 bases lay between the germline ends.

This clonotype occurred many times. The chain has TRBV6-2 or TRBV6-3 and TRBJ2-2, with D unresolved. Between the trimmed V and J ends, which lost 6 bases and 7 bases, there was a span of 6 bases. The germline CDR1 and CDR2 sequences are MNHEY and SVGEGT. This CDR3 has 11 amino acids. Here the CDR3 reads CASRMNGELFF. CDR3 nucleotides: TGTGCCAGCAGGATGAACGGGGAGCTGTTTTTT.

This clonotype showed up just a few times. The CDR3 is CASSQDPGAWYQPQHF. The CDR3 nucleotides read TGCGCCAGCAGCCAAGATCCCGGGGCATGGTATCAGCCCCAGCATTTT. This rearrangement joins TRBV4-1 to TRBJ1-5; D possibly corresponds to TRBD1 (5 bases). Germline CDR1 MGHRA, CDR2 YSYEKL. The CDR3 length is 16 residues. Trimming stripped 0 bases from V and 5 bases from J, with 14 bases between.

Note on this clonotype: A much larger clone lies one base from this, so it may be a read error. CDR3 sequence: CDSSQDRGFGDTQYF. In DNA, the CDR3 is TGTGACAGCAGCCAAGATCGGGGCTTCGGAGATACGCAGTATTTT. This sequence joins TRBV4-2 and TRBJ2-3; either TRBD1 or TRBD2 may fit D (5 bases each). CDR1 is LGHNA and CDR2 is YNFKEQ in the germline V gene. The CDR3 runs 15 residues.

The rearrangement links TRBV3-1 to TRBJ2-1; the match to TRBD1 covers 11 bases. The CDR3 sequence is 14 residues long. CDR1 and CDR2 (germline): LGHDT, YNNKEL (reference sequence). V was clipped by 5 bases and J by 7 bases; unmatched bases: 4. The CDR3 DNA reads as TGTGCCAGCAGCTATGGGACAGGGGGGAATGAGCAGTTCTTC. Translating gives CASSYGTGGNEQFF.

This clonotype appeared many times. The rearrangement joins TRBV12-3 or TRBV12-4 to TRBJ2-2; D is perhaps TRBD1 or TRBD2 (5 bases each). CDR3 length: 13 amino acids. V was trimmed by 5 bases and J by 6 bases, leaving 10 bases between them. Here the CDR3 reads CASSRRDPGELFF. CDR3 nucleotide sequence: TGTGCCAGCAGTCGCAGGGACCCCGGGGAGCTGTTTTTT.

This clonotype showed up just a few times. The chain uses TRBV6-2 or TRBV6-3 and TRBJ1-2, with TRBD1 matching over 8 bases. CDR3 length: 13 residues. The germline V gene has CDR1 MNHEY and CDR2 SVGEGT. The J segment lost 0 bases and the V segment lost 8 bases, leaving 2 bases of the junction unmatched. The CDR3 sequence is CASRDRTNYGYTF. The CDR3 DNA reads as TGTGCCAGCCGGGACAGGACTAACTATGGCTACACCTTC.

This clonotype came up many times. The chain couples TRBV5-1 to TRBJ1-6; D uncertain. The CDR3 runs to 13 residues. Trimming took off 1 base at V and 8 bases at J, with 7 bases between the two ends. CDR1 and CDR2 (germline): SGHRS, YFSETQ. Written as DNA, the CDR3 is TGCGCCAGCAGCTTGAAATCCGATTCACCCCTCCACTTT. Protein sequence: CASSLKSDSPLHF.

This clonotype was counted a few times. This rearrangement joins TRBV6-2 or TRBV6-3 to TRBJ2-4; perhaps D is TRBD1 or TRBD2 (5 bases each). V was pared by 9 bases and J by 3 bases, with 9 bases between. The CDR3 is 12 amino acids. Germline-derived CDR1 and CDR2 are MNHEY and SVGEGT. The CDR3 DNA reads as TGTGCCAGTCGGGACGGCAAAAACATTCAGTACTTC. Its protein is CASRDGKNIQYF.

This clonotype was seen at least ten times. V gene TRBV29-1 combines with J gene TRBJ2-3, with 12 bases fitting TRBD2. In germline, CDR1 is SQVTM, CDR2 ANQGSEA. The V segment lost 7 bases and the J segment 3 bases; nucleotides outside the gene matches: 5. The CDR3 is 14 residues long. For the CDR3, the DNA is TGCAGCGGTTTACTAGCGGGGGGAACAGATACGCAGTATTTT. This gives the protein CSGLLAGGTDTQYF.

This clonotype has a handful of counts. V usage is TRBV12-3 or TRBV12-4 and J usage is TRBJ1-3; D perhaps matches TRBD1 (5 bases). V was cut by 10 bases and J by 0 bases, with 19 bases left in between. This CDR3 spans 16 amino acids. The CDR3, as DNA: TGTGCCACCGACCTTCCGGGACGGGACTCTGGAAACACCATATATTTT. The encoded protein is CATDLPGRDSGNTIYF.

In its sample, this clonotype was seen a few times. The chain uses TRBV11-2 and TRBJ1-3; D gene uncertain. The CDR3 runs to 15 residues. V was trimmed by 6 bases and J by 0 bases, leaving 12 bases between them. Per the germline V gene, CDR1 is SGHAT and CDR2 is FQNNGV. CDR3 sequence: CASSYNPVSGNTIYF. CDR3 DNA: TGTGCCAGCAGTTACAATCCCGTCTCTGGAAACACCATATATTTT.

This clonotype was picked up a small number of times. The chain is built from TRBV30 and TRBJ1-5, with no clear D. Deletions cut 0 bases from V and 2 bases from J, with 14 bases between. This CDR3 region has 16 residues. The germline CDR1 and CDR2 sequences are GTSNPN and SVGIG (reference sequence). In DNA, the CDR3 is TGTGCCTGGAGTGTAGAGTCCCAGGTGGGCAATCAGCCCCAGCATTTT. It specifies CAWSVESQVGNQPQHF.

There are a few counts of this clonotype. V and J are TRBV7-9 and TRBJ2-7; no reliable D call. With 5 bases removed from V and 4 bases from J, the gap between germline ends came to 15 bases. The CDR3 spans 14 residues. Germline V gene lookup returns CDR1 SEHNR and CDR2 FQNEAQ (reference sequence). CDR3 nucleotide sequence: TGTGCCAGCAGCCCCCCACAACAGAATTACGAGCAGTACGTC. Protein: CASSPPQQNYEQYV.

The V and J genes are TRBV3-1 and TRBJ2-1, with unresolved D. Germline V lookup: CDR1 LGHDT, CDR2 YNNKEL (reference sequence). V was clipped by 2 bases and J by 7 bases, with 12 bases between them. This CDR3 has 14 amino acids. This CDR3 reads CASSQSRTVNEQFF. CDR3 bases: TGTGCCAGCAGCCAATCTAGGACGGTTAATGAGCAGTTCTTC.

The sample holds a few counts of this clonotype. This chain links TRBV7-9 with TRBJ2-3; D gene unclear. Trimming pared 8 bases from V and 0 bases from J, leaving 18 bases between. The CDR3 is 16 amino acids. The V gene's germline CDR1 is SEHNR and CDR2 FQNEAQ (reference sequence). In DNA, the CDR3 is TGTGCCAGCCTGGTCTCCGCGAACCCTAGCACAGATACGCAGTATTTT. The encoded protein is CASLVSANPSTDTQYF.